One T cell receptor beta chain is described in this entry. Its antigen is undetermined. This table comes from immunoSEQ multiplex PCR, and its TCRdb copy is limited to in-frame clones, with some not included. The sample yields 20,000 to 25,000 clones, over 70% seen once. Mixed chimerism was transient after nonmyeloablative marrow transplants from related graft donors. The source of the sample is a study of Tregs in tolerant kidney transplant recipients. General observations from the study: Tregs expanded with activated donor B cells seemed most donor-specific. Validation in larger populations is needed because few patients were studied. Donor-specific Treg expansion exceeded global Treg expansion in tolerant patients, suggesting antigen drive. Changing PCR primers prevented nucleotide comparison between some patients' samples.

The CDR3 consists of 14 residues. V trimming: 3 bases; J trimming: 3 bases; junction bases outside the gene matches: 4. The germline V gene has CDR1 LGHNA and CDR2 YNFKEQ. The sequence was collected from a human patient who received a combined kidney and bone marrow transplant. Part of the T cells may come from the graft donor. The sample consisted of CD8+ T cells from blood (PBMCs), taken 6 months after the transplant. The chain combines TRBV4-2 with TRBJ1-2; TRBD1 agrees at 7 bases. The CDR3 DNA is TGTGCCAGCAGCCAGTGGGACAGAGACTATGGCTACACCTTC. It yields the protein CASSQWDRDYGYTF.